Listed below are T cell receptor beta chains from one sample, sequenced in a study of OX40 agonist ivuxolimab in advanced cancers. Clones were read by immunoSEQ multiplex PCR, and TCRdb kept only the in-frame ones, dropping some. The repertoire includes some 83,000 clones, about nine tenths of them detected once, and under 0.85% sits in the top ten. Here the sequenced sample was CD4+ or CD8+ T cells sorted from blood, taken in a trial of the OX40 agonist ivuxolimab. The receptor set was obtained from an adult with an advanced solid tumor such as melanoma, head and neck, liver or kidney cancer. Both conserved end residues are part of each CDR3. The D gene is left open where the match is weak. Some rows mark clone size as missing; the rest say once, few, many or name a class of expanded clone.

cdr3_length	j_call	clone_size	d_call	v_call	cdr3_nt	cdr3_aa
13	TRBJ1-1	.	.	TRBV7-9	TGTGCCAGCAGTTCGGGGGGAGACACTGAAGCTTTCTTT	CASSSGGDTEAFF
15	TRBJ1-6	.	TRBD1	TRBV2	TGTGCCACCAGGGGAGCCCGGGACAGCAATTCACCCCTCCACTTT	CATRGARDSNSPLHF
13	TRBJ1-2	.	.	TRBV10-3	TGTGCCATCAGTGAGTCCGAGGGGGGTGGCTACACCTTC	CAISESEGGGYTF
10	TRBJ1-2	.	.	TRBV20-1	TGCAGTGCTCCCCCCTATGGCTACACCTTC	CSAPPYGYTF
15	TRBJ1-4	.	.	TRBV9	TGTGCCAGCAGCGGGATCCCTTCAACTAATGAAAAACTGTTTTTT	CASSGIPSTNEKLFF
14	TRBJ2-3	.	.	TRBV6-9	TGTGCCAGCAGTTACTCCCGGACCACAGATACGCAGTATTTT	CASSYSRTTDTQYF
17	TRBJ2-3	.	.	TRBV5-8	TGTGCCAGCACCTTCCATCGTGGGTCTGGGACACAAAATACGCAGTATTTT	CASTFHRGSGTQNTQYF
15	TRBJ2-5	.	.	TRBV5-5	TGTGCCAGCAGCTTGTGGATAGGGGCGGGGGAGACCCAGTACTTC	CASSLWIGAGETQYF
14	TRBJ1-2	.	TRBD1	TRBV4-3	TGCGCCAGCAGCCAAGGGACAGGGTTAGGTGGCTACACCTTC	CASSQGTGLGGYTF
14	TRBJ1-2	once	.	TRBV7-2	TGTGCCAGCACCACCGACAGAACGTCCTATGGCTACACCTTC	CASTTDRTSYGYTF
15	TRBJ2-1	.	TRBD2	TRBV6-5	TGTGCCAGCAGTTACCCAAGCGGGAGTGGAAATGAGCAGTTCTTC	CASSYPSGSGNEQFF
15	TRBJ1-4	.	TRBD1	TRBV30	TGTGCCTGGAGTGGCGGGACAGGGTTTGATGAAAAACTGTTTTTT	CAWSGGTGFDEKLFF
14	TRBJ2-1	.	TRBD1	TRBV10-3	TGTGCCATCAGTGAGTCTGACAGGGTACATGAGCAGTTCTTC	CAISESDRVHEQFF
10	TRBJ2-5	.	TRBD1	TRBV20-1	TGCAGCTCAGGGGGAGAGACCCAGTACTTC	CSSGGETQYF
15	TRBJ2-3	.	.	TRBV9	TGTGCCAGCAGCATGATAGCGGTGGGCACAGATACGCAGTATTTT	CASSMIAVGTDTQYF
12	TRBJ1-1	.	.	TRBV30	TGTGCCTGGAGTGTACGGGGCACTGAAGCTTTCTTT	CAWSVRGTEAFF
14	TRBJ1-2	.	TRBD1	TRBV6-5	TGTGCCAGCAGTAAGGACAGGGGGCCGGGTGGCTACACCTTC	CASSKDRGPGGYTF
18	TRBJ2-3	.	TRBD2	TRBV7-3	TGTGCCAGCAGCTCCCGACTAGCGGGGGTCCCTAGCACAGATACGCAGTATTTT	CASSSRLAGVPSTDTQYF
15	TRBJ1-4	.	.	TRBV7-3	TGTGCCAGCAGCTTAAACGGGGGGCAGGATGAAAAACTGTTTTTT	CASSLNGGQDEKLFF
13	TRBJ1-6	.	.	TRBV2	TGTGCCAGCAGTGAAACCCCGAATTCACCCCTCCACTTT	CASSETPNSPLHF
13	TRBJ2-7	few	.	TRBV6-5	TGTGCCAGCAGTTGGGGCAGGGAATACGAGCAGTACTTC	CASSWGREYEQYF
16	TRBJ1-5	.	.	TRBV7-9	TGTGCCAGCAGCTTATGGGGGCAGGCCCCGAATCAGCCCCAGCATTTT	CASSLWGQAPNQPQHF
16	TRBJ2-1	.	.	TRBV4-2	TGTGCCAGCAGCCAAGAGATGGCGCGGTCCTACAATGAGCAGTTCTTC	CASSQEMARSYNEQFF
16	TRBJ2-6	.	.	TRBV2	TGTGCCAGCAGTGATCTAGGGGGGTTTGGGGCCAACGTCCTGACTTTC	CASSDLGGFGANVLTF
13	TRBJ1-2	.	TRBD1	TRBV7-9	TGTGCCAGCAGTTGGACAGGGGGGCCCGGCTACACCTTC	CASSWTGGPGYTF
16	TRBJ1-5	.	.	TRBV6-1	TGTGCCAGCAGTGGACAGAGACTACCGATAGATCAGCCCCAGCATTTT	CASSGQRLPIDQPQHF
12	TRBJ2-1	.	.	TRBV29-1	TGCAGCGCCTCGACAAGTTTCAATGAGCAGTTCTTC	CSASTSFNEQFF
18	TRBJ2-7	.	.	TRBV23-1	TGCGCCAGCAGTCAATGGTTCGGGACTCGGGAATCCGAATACGAGCAGTACTTC	CASSQWFGTRESEYEQYF
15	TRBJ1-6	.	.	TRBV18	TGTGCCAGCTCACCACCGGGCAGTCGAAATTCACCCCTCCACTTT	CASSPPGSRNSPLHF
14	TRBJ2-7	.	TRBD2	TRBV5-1	TGCGCCAGCAGCTTGCGACTAGCGGGATACGAGCAGTACTTC	CASSLRLAGYEQYF
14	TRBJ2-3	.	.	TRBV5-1	TGCGCCAGCAGCCCGCGGACCAGCACAGATACGCAGTATTTT	CASSPRTSTDTQYF
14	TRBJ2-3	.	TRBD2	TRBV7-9	TGTGCCAGCAGCCAGCGGGGGAGCACAGATACGCAGTATTTT	CASSQRGSTDTQYF
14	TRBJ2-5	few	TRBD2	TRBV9	TGTGCCAGCAGCGGTCAACTAGCGGGGGGGACCCAGTACTTC	CASSGQLAGGTQYF
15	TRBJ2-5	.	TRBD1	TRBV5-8	TGTGCCAGCATTGAGTGGACAGGGGGGGAAGAGACCCAGTACTTC	CASIEWTGGEETQYF
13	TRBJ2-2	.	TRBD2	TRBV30	TGTGCCTTGATAGCGGGAGGGTCTGGGGAGCTGTTTTTT	CALIAGGSGELFF
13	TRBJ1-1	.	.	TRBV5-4	TGTGCCAGCAGCTGGCAGGGGTACACTGAAGCTTTCTTT	CASSWQGYTEAFF
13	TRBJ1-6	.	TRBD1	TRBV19	TGTGCCAGTAGTACGGGACAGGCTTCACCCCTCCACTTT	CASSTGQASPLHF
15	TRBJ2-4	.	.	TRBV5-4	TGTGCCAGCACCATGATAGGGTCGGACAAAAACATTCAGTACTTC	CASTMIGSDKNIQYF
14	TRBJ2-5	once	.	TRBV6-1	TGTGCCAGCAGTGAAGCGCGGGGACTAGAGACCCAGTACTTC	CASSEARGLETQYF
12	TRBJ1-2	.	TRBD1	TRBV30	TGTGCCTGGACAGGGACAGAATATGGCTACACCTTC	CAWTGTEYGYTF
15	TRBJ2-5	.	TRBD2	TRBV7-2	TGTGCCAGCAGCACAGAGGGGCTAGCGGGAAAGACCCAGTACTTC	CASSTEGLAGKTQYF